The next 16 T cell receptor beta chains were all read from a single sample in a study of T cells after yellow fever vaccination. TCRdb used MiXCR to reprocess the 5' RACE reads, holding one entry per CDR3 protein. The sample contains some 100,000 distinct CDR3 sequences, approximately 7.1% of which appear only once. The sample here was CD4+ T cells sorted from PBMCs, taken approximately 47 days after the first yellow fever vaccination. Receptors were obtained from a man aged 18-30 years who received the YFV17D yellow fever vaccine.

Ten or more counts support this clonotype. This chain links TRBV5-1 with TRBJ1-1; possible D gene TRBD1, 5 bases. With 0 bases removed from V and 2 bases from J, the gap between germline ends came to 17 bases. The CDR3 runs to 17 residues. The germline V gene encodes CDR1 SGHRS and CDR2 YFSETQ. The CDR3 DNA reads TGCGCCAGCAGCTTGGTTCCCTGGGACGTAGGTAACACTGAAGCTTTCTTT. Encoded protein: CASSLVPWDVGNTEAFF.

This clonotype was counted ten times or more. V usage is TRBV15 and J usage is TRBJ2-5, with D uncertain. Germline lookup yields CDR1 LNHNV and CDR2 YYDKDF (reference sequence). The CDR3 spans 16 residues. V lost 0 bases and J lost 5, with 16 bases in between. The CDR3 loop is CATSRDRLSLGETQYF. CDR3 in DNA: TGTGCCACCAGCAGAGATCGCCTTTCCCTGGGGGAGACCCAGTACTTC.

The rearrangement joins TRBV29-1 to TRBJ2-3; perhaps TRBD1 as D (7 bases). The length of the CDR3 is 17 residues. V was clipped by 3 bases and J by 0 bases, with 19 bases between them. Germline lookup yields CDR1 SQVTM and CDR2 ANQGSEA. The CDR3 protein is CSVDGGGQSASTDTQYF. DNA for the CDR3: TGCAGCGTTGACGGAGGGGGCCAAAGTGCTAGCACAGATACGCAGTATTTT.

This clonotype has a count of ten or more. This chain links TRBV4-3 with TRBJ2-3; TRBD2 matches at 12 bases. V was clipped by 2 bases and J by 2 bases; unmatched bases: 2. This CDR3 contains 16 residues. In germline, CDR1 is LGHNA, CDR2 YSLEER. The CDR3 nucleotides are TGCGCCAGCAGCCAACTAGCGGGGGGGCTCACAGATACGCAGTATTTT. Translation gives CASSQLAGGLTDTQYF.

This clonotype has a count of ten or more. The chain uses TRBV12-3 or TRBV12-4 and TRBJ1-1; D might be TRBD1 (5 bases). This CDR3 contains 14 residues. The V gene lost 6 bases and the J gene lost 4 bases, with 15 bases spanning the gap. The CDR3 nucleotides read TGTGCCAGCAGGGACGAAGGGAGGGGCACTGAAGCTTTCTTT. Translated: CASRDEGRGTEAFF.

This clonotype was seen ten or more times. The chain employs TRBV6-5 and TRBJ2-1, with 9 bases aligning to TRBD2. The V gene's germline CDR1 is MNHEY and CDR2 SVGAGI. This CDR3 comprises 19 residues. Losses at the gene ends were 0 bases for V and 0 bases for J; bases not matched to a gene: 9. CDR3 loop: CASSYSPSGEPFSYNEQFF. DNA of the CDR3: TGTGCCAGCAGTTACTCACCTAGCGGGGAGCCCTTCTCCTACAATGAGCAGTTCTTC.

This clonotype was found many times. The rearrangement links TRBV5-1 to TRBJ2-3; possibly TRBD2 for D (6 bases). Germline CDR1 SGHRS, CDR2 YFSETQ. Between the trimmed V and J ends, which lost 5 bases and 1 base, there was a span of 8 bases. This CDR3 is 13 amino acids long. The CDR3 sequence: CASSGEGTDTQYF. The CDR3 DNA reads TGCGCCAGCAGTGGGGAGGGCACAGATACGCAGTATTTT.

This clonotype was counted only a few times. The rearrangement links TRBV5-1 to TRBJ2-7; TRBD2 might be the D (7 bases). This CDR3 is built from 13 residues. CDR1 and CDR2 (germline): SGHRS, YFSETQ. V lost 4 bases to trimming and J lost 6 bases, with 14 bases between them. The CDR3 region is CASSPGGAGEQYV. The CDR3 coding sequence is TGCGCCAGCAGCCCTGGGGGGGCCGGCGAGCAGTACGTC.

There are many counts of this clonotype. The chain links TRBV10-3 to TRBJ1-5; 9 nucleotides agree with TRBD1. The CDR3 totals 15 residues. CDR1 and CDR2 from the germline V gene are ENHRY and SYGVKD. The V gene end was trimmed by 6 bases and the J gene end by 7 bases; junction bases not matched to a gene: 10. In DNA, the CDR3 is TGTGCCATCAGCGATCGGACAGGGGTAGGGCAGCCCCAGCATTTT. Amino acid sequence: CAISDRTGVGQPQHF.

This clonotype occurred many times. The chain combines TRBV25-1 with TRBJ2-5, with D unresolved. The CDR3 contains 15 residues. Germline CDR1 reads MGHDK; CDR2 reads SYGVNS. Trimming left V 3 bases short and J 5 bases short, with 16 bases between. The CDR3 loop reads CASSDLMGASETQYF. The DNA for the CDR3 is TGTGCCAGCAGTGACCTGATGGGCGCAAGCGAGACCCAGTACTTC.

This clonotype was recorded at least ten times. In nucleotides, the CDR3 is TGTGCCAGCAGCGTAGACCTGGGATCCTACAATGAGCAGTTCTTC. Translation: CASSVDLGSYNEQFF. This chain uses TRBV9 with TRBJ2-1; D is ambiguous. V was clipped by 0 bases and J by 1 base, with 8 bases between them. The length of the CDR3 is 15 residues. Germline values: CDR1 SGDLS, CDR2 YYNGEE.

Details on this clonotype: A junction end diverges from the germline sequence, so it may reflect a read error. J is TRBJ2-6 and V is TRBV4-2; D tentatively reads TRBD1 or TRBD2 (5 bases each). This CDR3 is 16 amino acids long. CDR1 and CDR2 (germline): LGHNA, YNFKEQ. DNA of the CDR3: TGTGCCATCAGCCCCGGGGCCGACTCTGGGGCAAACGTCCTGACTTTC. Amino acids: CAISPGADSGANVLTF.

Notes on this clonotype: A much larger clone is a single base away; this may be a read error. The DNA for the CDR3 is TGTGCCAGCAGTGGCACAGCTAGTTACAATGAGCAGATCTTC. This gives the protein CASSGTASYNEQIF. This sequence joins TRBV6-1 and TRBJ2-1; unclear D gene. The CDR3 spans 14 residues. Germline loops: CDR1 MNHNS, CDR2 SASEGT.

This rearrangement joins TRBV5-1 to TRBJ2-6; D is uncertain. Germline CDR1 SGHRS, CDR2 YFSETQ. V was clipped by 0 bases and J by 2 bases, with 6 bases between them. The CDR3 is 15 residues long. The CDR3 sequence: CASSLDATGANVLTF. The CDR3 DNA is TGCGCCAGCAGCTTGGATGCTACTGGGGCCAACGTCCTGACTTTC. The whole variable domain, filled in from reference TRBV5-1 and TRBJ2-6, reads KAGVTQTPRYLIKTRGQQVTLSCSPISGHRSVSWYQQTPGQGLQFLFEYFSETQRNKGNFPGRFSGRQFSNSRSEMNVSTLELGDSALYLCASSLDATGANVLTFGAGSRLTVL.

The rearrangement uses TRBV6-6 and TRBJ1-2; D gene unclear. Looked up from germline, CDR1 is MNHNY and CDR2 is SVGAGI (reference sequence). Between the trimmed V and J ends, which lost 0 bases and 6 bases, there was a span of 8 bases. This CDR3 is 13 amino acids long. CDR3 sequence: CASSYSREDGYTF. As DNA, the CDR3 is TGTGCCAGCAGTTACTCGCGGGAAGATGGCTACACCTTC.

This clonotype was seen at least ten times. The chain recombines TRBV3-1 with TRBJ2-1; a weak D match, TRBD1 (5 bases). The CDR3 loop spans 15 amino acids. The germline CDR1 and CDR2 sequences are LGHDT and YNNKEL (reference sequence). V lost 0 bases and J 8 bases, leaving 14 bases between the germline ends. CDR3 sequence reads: CASSQDSPGSDEQFF. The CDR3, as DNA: TGTGCCAGCAGCCAAGATTCCCCAGGGTCGGATGAGCAGTTCTTC.